One TCR beta chain is described in this entry. V was pared by 1 base and J by 3 bases, with 8 bases between. Germline V gene data show CDR1 as SGHKS and CDR2 as YYEKEE (reference sequence). CDR3 length: 14 residues. This entry is derived from a study of blood T cell repertoires in COVID-19. Using immunoSEQ multiplex PCR, the repertoire was profiled, and TCRdb retains in-frame clones only, with some absent. The sample comprises under 250,000 clones, around 82% of which are singletons, and 4.7% rests with the top ten. The source is a woman in her 70s with acute or convalescent COVID-19. This chain links TRBV5-5 with TRBJ1-5; the D is unclear. The sequencing input was peripheral blood. DNA for the CDR3: TGTGCCAGCAGCTTGAGTGGGCCCAATCAGCCCCAGCATTTT. Protein: CASSLSGPNQPQHF.